These 31 T cell receptor beta chains came from one sample sequenced in a study of blood T cell repertoires in COVID-19. The assay was immunoSEQ multiplex PCR, and TCRdb's table has in-frame clones only and misses some. This table has about 110,000 clones, about nine tenths appearing once. The sequencing input was peripheral blood. These receptor sequences come from a man between 40 and 49 years old with acute or convalescent COVID-19.

The chain links TRBV6-4 to TRBJ2-3, with D maybe TRBD2 (6 bases). V shed 0 bases and J shed 3 bases, with 13 bases lying between them. Germline loops: CDR1 MRHNA, CDR2 SNTAGT. The CDR3 contains 16 residues. Here the CDR3 DNA reads TGTGCCAGCAGTGACTCGACGGGCGGGGTAACAGATACGCAGTATTTT. It encodes CASSDSTGGVTDTQYF.

V and J are TRBV7-2 and TRBJ2-1, with TRBD2 identical over 7 bases. Trimming took 1 base from V and 4 from J; bases not matched to a gene: 7. CDR1 is SGHTA and CDR2 is FQGNSA in the germline V gene. CDR3 length: 16 residues. This CDR3 reads CASSLVASGPYNEQFF. The CDR3 nucleotides are TGTGCCAGCAGCTTAGTGGCTAGCGGACCGTACAATGAGCAGTTCTTC.

V usage is TRBV6-5 and J usage is TRBJ2-7, with a weak D call TRBD1 (6 bases). The CDR3 spans 11 residues. Germline assignment: CDR1 MNHEY and CDR2 SVGAGI. The V end was cut by 11 bases, the J end by 4 bases, with 12 bases between. The CDR3 DNA is TGTGCCGGGGGTCAGGGGTACGAGCAGTACTTC. The encoded protein is CAGGQGYEQYF.

This chain connects TRBV5-4 to TRBJ1-1, with unresolved D. The CDR3 consists of 15 residues. Germline V CDR1 and CDR2: SGHNT, YYREEE (reference sequence). V shed 4 bases and J shed 5 bases, with 18 bases lying between them. The CDR3 sequence: CASSRRFGVVTEAFF. CDR3 coding DNA: TGTGCCAGCAGCCGAAGGTTCGGAGTGGTGACTGAAGCTTTCTTT.

V and J are TRBV12-5 and TRBJ1-1; 9 bases align to TRBD1. J was trimmed by 7 bases and V by 4 bases; bases with no gene match: 16. The V gene's germline CDR1 is LGHNT and CDR2 FRNRAP. The CDR3 is made up of 17 amino acids. The CDR3 loop is CASGSATTGGAFFEAFF. In nucleotides, the CDR3 is TGTGCTAGTGGTTCAGCAACAACAGGGGGCGCATTCTTTGAAGCTTTCTTT.

The chain has TRBV6-2 or TRBV6-3 and TRBJ2-1; 8 bases are a match to TRBD1. V gave up 6 bases and J gave up 4 bases; unmatched junction bases: 8. This CDR3 has 15 amino acids. Germline V CDR1 and CDR2: MNHEY, SVGEGT. CDR3 amino acids: CASSPTGGNYNEQFF. Here the CDR3 DNA reads TGTGCCAGCAGCCCTACAGGGGGGAATTACAATGAGCAGTTCTTC.

This clone was observed a single time. V is TRBV2 and J is TRBJ2-1; 7 positions agree with TRBD2. Trimming cost V 7 bases and J 3 bases; bases outside gene matches: 6. CDR3 size: 14 residues. Per germline, CDR1 SNHLY and CDR2 FYNNEI. CDR3 bases: TGTGCCAGCATTGGCGGGAGCATCTACAATGAGCAGTTCTTC. Translation gives CASIGGSIYNEQFF.

The J gene is TRBJ2-5, the V gene TRBV5-1; D unclear. V lost 3 bases to trimming and J lost 5 bases, with 11 bases between them. Per the germline V gene, CDR1 is SGHRS and CDR2 is YFSETQ. The CDR3 covers 13 residues. The CDR3 DNA sequence: TGCGCCAGCAGCTCCTCATTGGGCGAGACCCAGTACTTC. It specifies CASSSSLGETQYF.

The chain has TRBV18 and TRBJ1-5; possibly TRBD1 for D (5 bases). This CDR3 is 16 amino acids long. The germline V gene has CDR1 KGHSH and CDR2 LQKENI. The V end was cut by 3 bases, the J end by 0 bases, with 12 bases between. In nucleotides, the CDR3 is TGTGCCAGCTCACCGGGGCAAGCCTATAGCAATCAGCCCCAGCATTTT. The encoded protein is CASSPGQAYSNQPQHF.

The chain recombines TRBV5-1 with TRBJ1-5; D is undetermined. This CDR3 is 13 amino acids long. Trimming cost V 5 bases and J 2 bases, with 8 bases left between them. Germline CDR1 SGHRS, CDR2 YFSETQ. This CDR3 reads CASSLQGNQPQHF. CDR3 sequence (DNA): TGCGCCAGCAGTCTGCAGGGCAATCAGCCCCAGCATTTT.

CDR3 residues: CSAEDSYEQYF. The CDR3 nucleotides read TGCAGTGCTGAGGACAGCTACGAGCAGTACTTC. This chain joins TRBV20-1 and TRBJ2-7; weak D call: TRBD1 (6 bases). The CDR3 has 11 amino acids. The germline V and J ends were trimmed by 5 bases and 3 bases, with 8 bases remaining between them. The germline V gene has CDR1 DFQATT and CDR2 SNEGSKA (reference sequence).

The count of this clone is one. V and J are TRBV7-6 and TRBJ2-1, with 8 bases identical to TRBD1. The CDR3 totals 17 residues. Germline loops: CDR1 SGHVS, CDR2 FNYEAQ. V trimming: 2 bases; J trimming: 4 bases; junction bases outside the gene matches: 10. Written as DNA, the CDR3 is TGTGCCAGCAGCTTACTTCCGAGGACAGGGCTGTACAATGAGCAGTTCTTC. It specifies CASSLLPRTGLYNEQFF.

V is TRBV15 and J is TRBJ1-4, with D possibly being TRBD1 (5 bases). Germline V gene sequence: CDR1 LNHNV, CDR2 YYDKDF (reference sequence). The ends were cut back, 0 bases at V and 8 bases at J, with 13 bases in the middle. CDR3 size: 15 residues. The CDR3 loop reads CATSREDVGGEKLFF. CDR3 in DNA: TGTGCCACCAGCAGAGAGGACGTCGGGGGGGAAAAACTGTTTTTT.

V gene TRBV5-4 combines with J gene TRBJ2-1; D is possibly TRBD1 (5 bases). Germline CDR1 and CDR2: SGHNT and YYREEE (reference sequence). V lost 0 bases and J lost 3, with 7 bases in between. This CDR3 region has 14 residues. This CDR3 reads CASSLGQNYNEQFF. CDR3 in DNA: TGTGCCAGCAGCTTGGGACAGAACTACAATGAGCAGTTCTTC.

This chain uses TRBV27 with TRBJ1-2, with no clear D. Trimming took off 8 bases at V and 4 bases at J, with 8 bases between the two ends. The length of the CDR3 is 11 residues. CDR1 is MNHEY, CDR2 SMNVEV, per germline (reference sequence). The chain's CDR3 is CASAGTYGYTF. In nucleotides, the CDR3 is TGTGCCAGCGCAGGTACCTATGGCTACACCTTC.

The chain recombines TRBV7-2 with TRBJ1-2; possible D gene TRBD1, 5 bases. Germline CDR1 and CDR2: SGHTA and FQGNSA. Trimming took 3 bases from V and 6 from J, leaving 11 bases between them. This CDR3 is 13 amino acids long. CDR3 coding DNA: TGTGCCAGCAGCTTTGGGGCTAGAGATGGCTACACCTTC. As protein: CASSFGARDGYTF.

The chain is built from TRBV7-2 and TRBJ1-3; D possibly corresponds to TRBD1 (6 bases). CDR1 is SGHTA, CDR2 FQGNSA, per germline. The CDR3 consists of 17 residues. V was trimmed by 8 bases and J by 3 bases, leaving 23 bases between them. The CDR3 DNA is TGTGCCAGCTCGAAACCGTTACAGGGATTGGGTGGAAACACCATATATTTT. Amino acid sequence: CASSKPLQGLGGNTIYF.

J is TRBJ1-3 and V is TRBV3-1 (or the pseudogene TRBV3-2), with D possibly TRBD1 on 5 matching bases. The CDR3 is made up of 18 amino acids. The V and J ends lost 0 bases and 1 base respectively, with 16 bases between them. Germline V gene lookup returns CDR1 LGHDT and CDR2 YNNKEL (reference sequence). The CDR3 is CASSQEFGGITSGNTIYF. The CDR3 region has the DNA TGTGCCAGCAGCCAAGAATTCGGGGGAATAACTTCTGGAAACACCATATATTTT.

V usage is TRBV20-1 and J usage is TRBJ1-5; D gene unclear. This CDR3 is built from 16 residues. Germline V lookup: CDR1 DFQATT, CDR2 SNEGSKA (reference sequence). V dropped 3 bases and J dropped 8 bases, with 23 bases sitting between them. The CDR3 DNA follows: TGCAGTGCTAGTGGCGGGAACCGGGCCCCTTTAAAGCCCCAGCATTTT. Translated: CSASGGNRAPLKPQHF.

The V gene is TRBV21-1, the J gene TRBJ2-3; the table calls TRBD1, which could not be checked here. TRBV21-1 corresponds to a pseudogene. The CDR3 runs 14 residues. The CDR3 DNA is TGTGCCAGCAGCGGTCTCAGGTGCGCAGATACGCAGTATTTT. Residues: CASSGLRCADTQYF.

The V gene is TRBV19, the J gene TRBJ2-3; the match to TRBD2 covers 8 bases. V trimming: 6 bases; J trimming: 0 bases; junction bases outside the gene matches: 5. The CDR3 contains 15 residues. Germline CDR1 is LNHDA and CDR2 is SQIVND (reference sequence). This CDR3 reads CASSGGAPSTDTQYF. Here the CDR3 DNA reads TGTGCCAGTAGCGGGGGGGCCCCTAGCACAGATACGCAGTATTTT. The full variable domain, completed using reference TRBV19 and TRBJ2-3, is DGGITQSPKYLFRKEGQNVTLSCEQNLNHDAMYWYRQDPGQGLRLIYYSQIVNDFQKGDIAEGYSVSREKKESFPLTVTSAQKNPTAFYLCASSGGAPSTDTQYFGPGTRLTVL.

This rearrangement joins TRBV18 to TRBJ1-2, with D unresolved. The CDR3 spans 16 residues. Germline V gene sequence: CDR1 KGHSH, CDR2 LQKENI. V shed 3 bases and J shed 0 bases, with 14 bases lying between them. The DNA of the CDR3 is TGTGCCAGCTCACCGGCCATCGCGGCATCTAACTATGGCTACACCTTC. This gives the protein CASSPAIAASNYGYTF.

The chain is built from TRBV5-1 and TRBJ2-3; 13 positions agree with TRBD2. V was clipped by 4 bases and J by 5 bases; unmatched bases: 4. Germline V gives CDR1 SGHRS, CDR2 YFSETQ. The CDR3 has 15 amino acids. CDR3 loop: CASSPGLAGEDTQYF. As DNA, the CDR3 is TGCGCCAGCAGCCCCGGACTAGCGGGAGAAGATACGCAGTATTTT.

The V and J genes are TRBV3-1 (or the pseudogene TRBV3-2) and TRBJ1-4; TRBD1 matches at 7 bases. V was clipped by 4 bases and J by 10 bases; unmatched bases: 9. This CDR3 has 14 amino acids. Per the germline V gene, CDR1 is LGHDT and CDR2 is YNNKEL (reference sequence). The DNA for the CDR3 is TGTGCCAGCAGCCGCCGGGACAGCAAAGTAAAACTGTTTTTT. Protein: CASSRRDSKVKLFF.

This clone has only one observation. The chain is built from TRBV5-1 and TRBJ2-1; 7 nucleotides match TRBD2. The germline CDR1 and CDR2 sequences are SGHRS and YFSETQ. After removal of 5 bases from V and 7 bases from J, the junction contained 3 bases not matched to a gene. The CDR3 runs to 12 residues. CDR3 region: CASRRRENEQFF. The CDR3 DNA reads as TGCGCCAGCAGGCGGCGGGAGAATGAGCAGTTCTTC.

V usage is TRBV11-2 and J usage is TRBJ2-1; D might be TRBD2 (6 bases). The CDR3 totals 14 residues. In germline, CDR1 is SGHAT, CDR2 FQNNGV. Trimming took 8 bases from V and 4 from J, leaving 15 bases between them. Here the CDR3 DNA reads TGTGCCAGCGAAAGGGTAGCGGAGTACAATGAGCAGTTCTTC. Protein product: CASERVAEYNEQFF.

Here the CDR3 DNA reads TGTGCCAGTAGTATAGAAGGGAGGGATGAGCAGTTCTTC. It codes for CASSIEGRDEQFF. This chain joins TRBV19 and TRBJ2-1; 7 bases fit TRBD2. V was clipped by 0 bases and J by 8 bases; unmatched bases: 1. Germline loops: CDR1 LNHDA, CDR2 SQIVND (reference sequence). The CDR3 spans 13 residues.

This clone was picked up a small number of times. The V and J genes are TRBV6-2 or TRBV6-3 and TRBJ1-1, with TRBD1 matching 9 bases. Germline trimming cut 5 bases from V and 8 bases from J; bases unmatched to any gene: 18. The CDR3 totals 17 residues. Germline V gives CDR1 MNHEY, CDR2 SVGEGT. In DNA, the CDR3 is TGTGCCAGCAGTACCCCCAAACAGGGGGCGCAGGTAACCGAAGCTTTCTTT. Its translation is CASSTPKQGAQVTEAFF.

The chain joins TRBV23-1 to TRBJ1-2; D is ambiguous. TRBV23-1 counts as an open reading frame of uncertain function. V was pared by 3 bases and J by 3 bases, with 11 bases between. The CDR3 spans 14 residues. CDR3 protein: CASSQRAEDYGYTF. The CDR3 DNA follows: TGCGCCAGCAGTCAGAGGGCCGAAGACTATGGCTACACCTTC.

This chain uses TRBV5-5 with TRBJ2-1; TRBD2 agrees at 7 bases. The V and J ends lost 4 bases and 1 base, in that order; junction bases with no gene match: 8. Germline V gene sequence: CDR1 SGHKS, CDR2 YYEKEE (reference sequence). The CDR3 is 16 amino acids. The CDR3 loop is CASSEIVGGSYNEQFF. CDR3 coding DNA: TGTGCCAGCAGCGAAATAGTGGGAGGGTCCTACAATGAGCAGTTCTTC.

This sequence joins TRBV30 and TRBJ2-7; 7 positions agree with TRBD1. Trimming at V came to 6 bases and at J to 1 base, leaving 3 bases not matched to a gene. CDR1 is GTSNPN, CDR2 SVGIG, per germline (reference sequence). The CDR3 spans 12 residues. The CDR3 nucleotides read TGTGCCTGCTCGACAGGGTCCTACGAGCAGTACTTC. Translation: CACSTGSYEQYF. Full variable domain (rest looked up from reference TRBV30 and TRBJ2-7): SQTIHQWPATLVQPVGSPLSLECTVEGTSNPNLYWYRQAAGRGLQLLFYSVGIGQISSEVPQNLSASRPQDRQFILSSKKLLLSDSGFYLCACSTGSYEQYFGPGTRLTVT.